This entry is about one TCR beta chain. The immunoSEQ assay was v3. Libraries were prepared by immunoSEQ multiplex PCR; TCRdb keeps only in-frame clonotypes and omits some of them. The sample records roughly 20,000 clones, 75% to 80% being singletons. This CDR3 is built from 15 residues. Trimming took 1 base from V and 0 from J, leaving 9 bases between them. Germline V gives CDR1 SGHTA, CDR2 FQGNSA. The data were taken from a study of TIL therapy for anti-PD-1-resistant metastatic lung cancer. Described time point: pre-treatment sample, taken before nivolumab and TIL therapy. This receptor was identified in a person between 25 and 80 years old with non-small cell lung cancer. The V and J genes are TRBV7-2 and TRBJ1-2; D perhaps matches TRBD1 (6 bases). The sequencing used blood, collected at baseline. The CDR3 reads CASSLVGGANYGYTF. The CDR3 bases are TGTGCCAGCAGCTTAGTAGGGGGAGCTAACTATGGCTACACCTTC.